This is a list of T cell receptor beta chains from one sample in a study of cytomegalovirus exposure and HLA in healthy donors. Method: immunoSEQ multiplex PCR; TCRdb's copy keeps in-frame clones and lacks some. The sample records 130,000 or so clones, roughly 77% being singletons. Sequencing was carried out using PBMCs. These receptors all stem from a young man in good health and CMV-seronegative. Each CDR3 is given with its conserved first and last residue. A D gene is named only where the DNA matches it firmly. Size tells how often a clone was seen (once, few, many) or the class of an expanded clone, and some rows leave it out.

abundance,d_gene,v_gene,j_gene,CDR3aa,CDR3nt
.,.,TRBV27,TRBJ2-1,CASSFSQVQGYVEQFF,TGTGCCAGCAGTTTTTCTCAGGTTCAGGGTTATGTTGAGCAGTTCTTC
.,.,TRBV28,TRBJ1-1,CASESASNTEAFF,TGTGCCAGCGAGTCCGCTTCGAACACTGAAGCTTTCTTT
.,.,TRBV27,TRBJ1-2,CATHGGGKIGYYGYTF,TGTGCCACCCACGGGGGGGGCAAAATAGGATACTATGGCTACACCTTC
.,.,TRBV6-6,TRBJ2-3,CAGLQGGVCTDTQYF,TGTGCCGGACTTCAGGGGGGAGTGTGCACAGATACGCAGTATTTT
.,TRBD1,TRBV2,TRBJ2-1,CASRTGPGVDEQFF,TGTGCCAGTAGGACAGGGCCCGGGGTGGATGAGCAGTTCTTC
.,.,TRBV2,TRBJ2-5,CASAEHKIETQYF,TGTGCCAGCGCGGAGCACAAAATAGAGACCCAGTACTTC
.,TRBD2,TRBV5-1,TRBJ2-5,CASGLGLAGETQYF,TGCGCCAGCGGCCTGGGACTAGCGGGAGAGACCCAGTACTTC
.,.,TRBV4-1,TRBJ1-6,CASSQDRQGLVGSPLHF,TGCGCCAGCAGCCAAGACAGGCAGGGCCTCGTAGGTTCACCCCTCCACTTT
.,.,TRBV27,TRBJ1-2,CASARGGKYGYTF,TGTGCCAGCGCCCGAGGGGGAAAATATGGCTACACCTTC
.,TRBD1,TRBV5-6,TRBJ2-2,CASIPAGQGYTGELFF,TGTGCCAGCATCCCCGCAGGACAGGGCTACACCGGGGAGCTGTTTTTT
.,.,TRBV16,TRBJ1-5,CASSQSGVSNQPQHF,TGTGCCAGCAGCCAATCCGGGGTTAGCAATCAGCCCCAGCATTTT
.,TRBD1,TRBV11-2,TRBJ2-7,CASSLAGTGSSSYEQYF,TGTGCCAGCAGCTTAGCCGGGACAGGGAGTAGTTCCTACGAGCAGTACTTC
.,.,TRBV7-9,TRBJ1-1,CASSLTGDTEAFF,TGTGCCAGCAGCTTGACAGGAGACACTGAAGCTTTCTTT
.,.,TRBV5-6,TRBJ1-1,CASSPRWNTEAFF,TGTGCCAGCAGCCCTAGGTGGAACACTGAAGCTTTCTTT
.,TRBD2,TRBV7-9,TRBJ2-1,CASSLAGRLAGGNEQFF,TGTGCCAGCAGCTTAGCGGGGAGGCTAGCGGGGGGGAATGAGCAGTTCTTC
.,TRBD1,TRBV27,TRBJ1-1,CASRPSGGNTEAFF,TGTGCCAGCAGACCGTCAGGGGGGAACACTGAAGCTTTCTTT
.,TRBD1,TRBV28,TRBJ1-6,CASSPRTGSSSPLHF,TGTGCCAGCAGTCCCCGGACAGGGAGCAGTTCACCCCTCCACTTT
.,.,TRBV11-2,TRBJ1-5,CASSLGVGGQNQPQHF,TGTGCCAGCAGCTTAGGGGTTGGAGGTCAGAATCAGCCCCAGCATTTT
.,TRBD1,TRBV4-1,TRBJ2-5,CASSVGTGGETQYF,TGCGCCAGCAGCGTTGGGACAGGGGGAGAGACCCAGTACTTC
.,.,TRBV5-1,TRBJ2-7,CASSLSLLGGSYEQYF,TGCGCCAGCAGCTTGTCCCTTTTGGGGGGTTCCTACGAGCAGTACTTC
.,.,TRBV28,TRBJ2-3,CASSLQRPGADTQYF,TGTGCCAGCAGTTTACAGCGGCCGGGTGCAGATACGCAGTATTTT
.,TRBD2,TRBV19,TRBJ2-5,CASSPPRGSGSYETQYF,TGTGCCAGTAGTCCCCCGAGGGGTAGCGGGAGTTACGAGACCCAGTACTTC
.,.,TRBV5-1,TRBJ2-5,CASSDSSGGETQYF,TGCGCCAGCAGCGACTCTTCCGGGGGAGAGACCCAGTACTTC
.,.,TRBV7-8,TRBJ1-3,CASSIDLANTIYF,TGTGCCAGCAGCATCGACTTGGCAAACACCATATATTTT
.,TRBD1,TRBV7-9,TRBJ1-2,CASSFGQGAVGYTF,TGTGCCAGCAGCTTCGGGCAGGGGGCTGTTGGCTACACCTTC
once,.,TRBV4-1,TRBJ1-2,CASSQEEGRDYGYTF,TGCGCCAGCAGCCAAGAAGAGGGGAGGGACTATGGCTACACCTTC
.,.,TRBV27,TRBJ2-6,CASSLSSSGANVLTF,TGTGCCAGCAGTTTATCTAGCTCTGGGGCCAACGTCCTGACTTTC
.,TRBD1,TRBV5-6,TRBJ2-3,CASSLDVWDRGTDTQYF,TGTGCCAGCAGCTTGGATGTATGGGACAGGGGCACAGATACGCAGTATTTT
.,TRBD1,TRBV6-6,TRBJ1-2,CASSRGQGSPYGYTF,TGTGCCAGCAGCCGCGGACAGGGGTCCCCCTATGGCTACACCTTC
.,.,TRBV4-1,TRBJ2-7,CASSQDTRVYEQYF,TGCGCCAGCAGCCAAGACACCAGGGTATACGAGCAGTACTTC
.,.,TRBV6-1,TRBJ2-7,CASSTTRGSYEQYF,TGTGCCAGCAGTACCACAAGGGGATCCTACGAGCAGTACTTC
.,.,TRBV6-5,TRBJ1-1,CASSFQGPPMNTEAFF,TGTGCCAGCAGTTTCCAGGGGCCCCCGATGAACACTGAAGCTTTCTTT
.,.,TRBV7-8,TRBJ2-5,CASSSKRSQETQYF,TGTGCCAGCAGCTCAAAGCGGTCCCAAGAGACCCAGTACTTC
.,TRBD2,TRBV7-9,TRBJ2-1,CGTSGRSYNEQFF,TGTGGGACTAGCGGGAGGTCCTACAATGAGCAGTTCTTC
.,.,TRBV7-3,TRBJ2-5,CASSFNGNSGETQYF,TGTGCCAGCAGCTTTAACGGGAATTCGGGCGAGACCCAGTACTTC